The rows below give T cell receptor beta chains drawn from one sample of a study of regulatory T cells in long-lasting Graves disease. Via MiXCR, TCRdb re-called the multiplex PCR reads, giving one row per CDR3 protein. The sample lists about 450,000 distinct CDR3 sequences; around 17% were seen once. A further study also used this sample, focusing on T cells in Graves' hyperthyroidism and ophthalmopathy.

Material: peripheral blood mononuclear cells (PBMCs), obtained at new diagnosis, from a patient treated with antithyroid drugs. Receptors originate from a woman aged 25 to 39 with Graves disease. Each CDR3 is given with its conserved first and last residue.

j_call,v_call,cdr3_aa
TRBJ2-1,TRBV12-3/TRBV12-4,CANSFGRYNEQFF
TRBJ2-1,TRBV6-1,CASTQGLAGAVEQFF
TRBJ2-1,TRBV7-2,CASSPGPFTDEQFF
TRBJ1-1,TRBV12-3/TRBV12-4,CASIPNRGRFPEAFF
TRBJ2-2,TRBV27,CASSPELAGVAGELFF
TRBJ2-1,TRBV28,CASSLLAGGYNEQFF
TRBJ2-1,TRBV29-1,CSVESPIRRQDNYNEQFF
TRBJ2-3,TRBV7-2,CASSPGSVADTQYF
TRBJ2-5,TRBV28,CASSPLEEHQETQYF
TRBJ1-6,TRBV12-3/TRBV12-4,CASSLRQTNNSPLHF
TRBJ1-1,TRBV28,CASTGPGEGTTEAFF
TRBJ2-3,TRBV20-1,CSARKSSSLQYF
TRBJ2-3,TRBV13,CASSPLGASTDTQYF
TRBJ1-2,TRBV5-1,CASSLVAANYGHTF
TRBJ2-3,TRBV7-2,CASSESALAGRSTDTQYF